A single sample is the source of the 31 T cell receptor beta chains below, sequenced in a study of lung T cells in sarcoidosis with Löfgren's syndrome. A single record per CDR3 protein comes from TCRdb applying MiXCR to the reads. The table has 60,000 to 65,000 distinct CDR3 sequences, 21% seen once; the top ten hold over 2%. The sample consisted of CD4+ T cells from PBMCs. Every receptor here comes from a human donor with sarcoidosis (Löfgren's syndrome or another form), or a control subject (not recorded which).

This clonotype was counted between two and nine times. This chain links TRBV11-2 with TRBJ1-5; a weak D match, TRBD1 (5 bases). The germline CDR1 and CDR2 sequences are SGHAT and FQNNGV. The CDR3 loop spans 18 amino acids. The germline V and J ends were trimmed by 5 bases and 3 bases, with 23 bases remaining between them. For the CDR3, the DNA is TGTGCCAGCAGCCAAGTGGGGCTTGGTGCAGGTCACAATCAGCCCCAGCATTTT. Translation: CASSQVGLGAGHNQPQHF. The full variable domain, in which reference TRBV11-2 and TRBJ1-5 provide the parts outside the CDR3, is EAGVAQSPRYKIIEKRQSVAFWCNPISGHATLYWYQQILGQGPKLLIQFQNNGVVDDSQLPKDRFSAERLKGVDSTLKIQPAKLEDSAVYLCASSQVGLGAGHNQPQHFGDGTRLSIL.

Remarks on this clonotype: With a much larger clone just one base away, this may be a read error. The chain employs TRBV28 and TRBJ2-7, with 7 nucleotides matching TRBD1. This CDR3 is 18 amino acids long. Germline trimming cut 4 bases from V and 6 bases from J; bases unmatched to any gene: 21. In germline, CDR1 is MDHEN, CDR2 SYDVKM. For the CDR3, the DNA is TGTGCCAGCAGTTCGGCCGGGACAGCAAAAGGAGGTACCTTCGAGCAGTACGTC. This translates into CASSSAGTAKGGTFEQYV.

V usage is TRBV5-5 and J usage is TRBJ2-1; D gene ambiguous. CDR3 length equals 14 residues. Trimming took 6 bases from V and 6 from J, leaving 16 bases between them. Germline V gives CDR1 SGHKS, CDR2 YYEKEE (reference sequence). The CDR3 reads CASISYRLSNEQFF. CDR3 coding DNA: TGTGCCAGCATCTCTTACCGCTTATCCAATGAGCAGTTCTTC.

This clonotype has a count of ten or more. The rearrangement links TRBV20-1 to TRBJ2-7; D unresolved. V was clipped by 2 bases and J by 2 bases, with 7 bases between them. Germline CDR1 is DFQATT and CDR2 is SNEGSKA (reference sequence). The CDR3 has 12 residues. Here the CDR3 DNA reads TGCAGTGCTAGACCGACCCCCTACGAGCAGTACTTC. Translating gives CSARPTPYEQYF.

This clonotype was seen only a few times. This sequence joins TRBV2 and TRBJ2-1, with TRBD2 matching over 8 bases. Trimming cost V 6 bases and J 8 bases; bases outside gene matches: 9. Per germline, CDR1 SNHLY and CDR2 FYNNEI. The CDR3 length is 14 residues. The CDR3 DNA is TGTGCCAGCAGCCGTCAGCGGGAGTGGGATGAGCAGTTCTTC. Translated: CASSRQREWDEQFF. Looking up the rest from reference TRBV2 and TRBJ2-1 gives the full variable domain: EPEVTQTPSHQVTQMGQEVILRCVPISNHLYFYWYRQILGQKVEFLVSFYNNEISEKSEIFDDQFSVERPDGSNFTLKIRSTKLEDSAMYFCASSRQREWDEQFFGPGTRLTVL.

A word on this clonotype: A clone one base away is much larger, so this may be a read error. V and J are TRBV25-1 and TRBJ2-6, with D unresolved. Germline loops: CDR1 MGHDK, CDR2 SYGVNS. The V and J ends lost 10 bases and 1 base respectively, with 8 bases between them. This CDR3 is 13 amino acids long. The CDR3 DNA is TGTGCCACGGGTGGATCTGGGGCCAACGTCCTGACTTTC. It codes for CATGGSGANVLTF.

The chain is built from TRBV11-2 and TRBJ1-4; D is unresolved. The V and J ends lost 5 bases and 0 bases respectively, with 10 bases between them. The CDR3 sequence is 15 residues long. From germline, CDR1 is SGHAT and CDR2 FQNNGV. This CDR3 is CASSNLGTTNEKLFF. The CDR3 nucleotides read TGTGCCAGCAGCAACCTGGGGACAACTAATGAAAAACTGTTTTTT. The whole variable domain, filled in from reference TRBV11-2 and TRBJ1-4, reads EAGVAQSPRYKIIEKRQSVAFWCNPISGHATLYWYQQILGQGPKLLIQFQNNGVVDDSQLPKDRFSAERLKGVDSTLKIQPAKLEDSAVYLCASSNLGTTNEKLFFGSGTQLSVL.

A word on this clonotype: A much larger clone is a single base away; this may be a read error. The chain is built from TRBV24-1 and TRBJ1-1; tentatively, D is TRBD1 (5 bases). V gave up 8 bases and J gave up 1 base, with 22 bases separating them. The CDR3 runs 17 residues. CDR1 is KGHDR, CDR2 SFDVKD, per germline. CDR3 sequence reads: CATKDVRGSGPNTEAFF. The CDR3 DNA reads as TGTGCCACCAAGGACGTCCGGGGCAGCGGGCCGAACACTGAAGCTTTCTTT.

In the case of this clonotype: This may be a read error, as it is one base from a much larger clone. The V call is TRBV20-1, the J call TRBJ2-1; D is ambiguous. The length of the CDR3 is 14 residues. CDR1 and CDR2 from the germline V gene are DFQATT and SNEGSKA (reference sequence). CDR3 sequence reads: CGAAPADLYNEQFF. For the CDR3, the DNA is TGCGGTGCTGCCCCCGCAGATCTGTACAATGAGCAGTTCTTC.

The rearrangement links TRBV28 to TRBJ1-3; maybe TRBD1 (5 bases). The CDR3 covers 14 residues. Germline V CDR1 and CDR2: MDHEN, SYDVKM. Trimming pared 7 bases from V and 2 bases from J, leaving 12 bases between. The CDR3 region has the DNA TGTGCCAGCACCTGGGGGACCCCTGGAAACACCATATATTTT. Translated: CASTWGTPGNTIYF.

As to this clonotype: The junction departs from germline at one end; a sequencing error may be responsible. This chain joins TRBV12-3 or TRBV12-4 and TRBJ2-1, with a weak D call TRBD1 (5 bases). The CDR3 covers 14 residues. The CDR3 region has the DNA TGTGCCGGCAGTTTTCAGTCAGGGTACAATGAGCAGTTCTTC. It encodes CAGSFQSGYNEQFF.

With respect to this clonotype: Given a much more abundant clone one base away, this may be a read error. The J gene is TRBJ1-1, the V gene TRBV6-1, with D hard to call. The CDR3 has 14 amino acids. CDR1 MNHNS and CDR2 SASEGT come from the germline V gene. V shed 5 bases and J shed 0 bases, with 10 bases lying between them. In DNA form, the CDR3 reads TGTGCCAGCAGTCACTCATCCATGAACACTGAAGCTTTCTTT. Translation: CASSHSSMNTEAFF.

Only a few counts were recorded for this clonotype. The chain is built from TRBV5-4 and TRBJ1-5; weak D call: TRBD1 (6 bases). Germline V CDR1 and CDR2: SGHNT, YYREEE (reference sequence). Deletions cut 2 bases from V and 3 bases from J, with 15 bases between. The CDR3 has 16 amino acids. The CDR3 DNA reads TGTGCCAGCAGCTTTGGGGGTACAGGGACCAATCAGCCCCAGCATTTT. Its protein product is CASSFGGTGTNQPQHF. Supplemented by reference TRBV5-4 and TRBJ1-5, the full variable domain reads ETGVTQSPTHLIKTRGQQVTLRCSSQSGHNTVSWYQQALGQGPQFIFQYYREEENGRGNFPPRFSGLQFPNYSSELNVNALELDDSALYLCASSFGGTGTNQPQHFGDGTRLSIL.

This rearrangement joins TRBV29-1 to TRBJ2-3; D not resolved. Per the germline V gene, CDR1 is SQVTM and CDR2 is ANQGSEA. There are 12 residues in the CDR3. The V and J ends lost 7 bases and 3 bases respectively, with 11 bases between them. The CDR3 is CSGNYGTDTQYF. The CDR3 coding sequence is TGCAGCGGAAACTACGGGACAGATACGCAGTATTTT.

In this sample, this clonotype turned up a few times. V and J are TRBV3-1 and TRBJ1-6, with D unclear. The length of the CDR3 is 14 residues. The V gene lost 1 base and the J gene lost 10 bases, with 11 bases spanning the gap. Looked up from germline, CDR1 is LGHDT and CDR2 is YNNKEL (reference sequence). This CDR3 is CASSQGGSRSPLHF. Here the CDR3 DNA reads TGTGCCAGCAGCCAAGGAGGCAGCAGATCACCCCTCCACTTT.

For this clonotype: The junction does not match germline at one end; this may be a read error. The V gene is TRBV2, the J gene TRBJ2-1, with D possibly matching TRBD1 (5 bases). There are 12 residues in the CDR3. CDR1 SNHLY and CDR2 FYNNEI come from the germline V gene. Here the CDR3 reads CAGSEGRVRQFF. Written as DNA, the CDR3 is TGTGCCGGCAGTGAAGGCAGGGTGAGGCAGTTCTTC.

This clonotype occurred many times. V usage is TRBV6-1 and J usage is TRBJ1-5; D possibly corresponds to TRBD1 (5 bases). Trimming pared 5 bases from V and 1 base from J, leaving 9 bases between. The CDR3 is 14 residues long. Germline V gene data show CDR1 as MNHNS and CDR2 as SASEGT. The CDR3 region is CASSSRQSNQPQHF. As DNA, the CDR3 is TGTGCCAGCAGTTCTCGACAGAGCAATCAGCCCCAGCATTTT.

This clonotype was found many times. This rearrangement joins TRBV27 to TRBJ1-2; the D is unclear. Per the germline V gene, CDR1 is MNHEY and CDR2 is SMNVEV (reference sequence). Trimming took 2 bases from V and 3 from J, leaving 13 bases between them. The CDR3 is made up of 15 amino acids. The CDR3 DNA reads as TGTGCCAGCAGTTTACGTATGGGTAGGGACTATGGCTACACCTTC. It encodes CASSLRMGRDYGYTF.

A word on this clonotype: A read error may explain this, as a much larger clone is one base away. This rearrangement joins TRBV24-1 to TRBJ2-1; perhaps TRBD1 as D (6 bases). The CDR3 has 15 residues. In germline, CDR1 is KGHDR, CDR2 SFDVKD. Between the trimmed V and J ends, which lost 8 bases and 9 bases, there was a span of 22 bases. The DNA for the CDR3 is TGTGCCACCACCGTGAGGAACAGGGATTCACCTGAGCAGTTCTTC. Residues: CATTVRNRDSPEQFF.

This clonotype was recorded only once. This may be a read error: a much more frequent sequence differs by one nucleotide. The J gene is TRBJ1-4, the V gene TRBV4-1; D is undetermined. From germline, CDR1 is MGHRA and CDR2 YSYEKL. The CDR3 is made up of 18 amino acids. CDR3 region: CAGSQDRWGTPTNEKLFF. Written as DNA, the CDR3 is TGCGCCGGCAGCCAAGATCGGTGGGGAACCCCAACTAATGAAAAACTGTTTTTT.

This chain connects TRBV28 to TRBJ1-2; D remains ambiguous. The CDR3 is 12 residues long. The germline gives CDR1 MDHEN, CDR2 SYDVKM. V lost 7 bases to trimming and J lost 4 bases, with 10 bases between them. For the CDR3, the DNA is TGTGCCAGCAAAAACGACGCCTATGGCTACACCTTC. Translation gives CASKNDAYGYTF.

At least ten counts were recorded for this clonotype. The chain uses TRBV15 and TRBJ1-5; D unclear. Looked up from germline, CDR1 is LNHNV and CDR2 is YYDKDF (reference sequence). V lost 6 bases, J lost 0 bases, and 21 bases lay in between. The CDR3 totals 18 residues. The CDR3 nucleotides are TGTGCCACCAGGGGTTTGGGGTCCCAAGCCGATAGCAATCAGCCCCAGCATTTT. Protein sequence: CATRGLGSQADSNQPQHF.

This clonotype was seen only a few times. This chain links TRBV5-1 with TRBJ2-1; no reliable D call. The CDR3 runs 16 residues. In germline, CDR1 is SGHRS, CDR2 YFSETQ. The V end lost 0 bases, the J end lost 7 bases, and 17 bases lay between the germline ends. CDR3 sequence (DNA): TGCGCCAGCAGCTTGGCCCCGCAAATTCAAGGGAATGAGCAGTTCTTC. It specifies CASSLAPQIQGNEQFF. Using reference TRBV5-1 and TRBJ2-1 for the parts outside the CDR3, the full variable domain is KAGVTQTPRYLIKTRGQQVTLSCSPISGHRSVSWYQQTPGQGLQFLFEYFSETQRNKGNFPGRFSGRQFSNSRSEMNVSTLELGDSALYLCASSLAPQIQGNEQFFGPGTRLTVL.

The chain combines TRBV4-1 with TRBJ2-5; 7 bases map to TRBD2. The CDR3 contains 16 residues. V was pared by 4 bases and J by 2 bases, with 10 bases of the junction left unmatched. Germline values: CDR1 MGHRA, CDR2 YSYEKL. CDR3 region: CASSLRTCGGQETQYF. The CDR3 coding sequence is TGCGCCAGCAGCCTCAGGACTTGCGGGGGACAAGAGACCCAGTACTTC.

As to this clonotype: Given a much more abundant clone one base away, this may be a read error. This CDR3 is CASSSRDRNQPQYF. The DNA for the CDR3 is TGTGCCAGCAGCTCCCGGGACAGAAATCAGCCCCAGTATTTT. The V and J genes are TRBV7-2 and TRBJ1-5; 7 positions agree with TRBD1. The J call may be in error: the DNA end matches TRBJ2-3 better. The germline CDR1 and CDR2 sequences are SGHTA and FQGNSA. The CDR3 covers 14 residues.

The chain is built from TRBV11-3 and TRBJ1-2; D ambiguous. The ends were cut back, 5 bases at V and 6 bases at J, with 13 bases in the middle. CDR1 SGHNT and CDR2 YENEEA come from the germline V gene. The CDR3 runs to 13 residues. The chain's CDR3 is CASSTDLGDGYTF. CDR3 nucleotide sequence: TGTGCCAGCAGCACAGACTTAGGAGATGGCTACACCTTC.

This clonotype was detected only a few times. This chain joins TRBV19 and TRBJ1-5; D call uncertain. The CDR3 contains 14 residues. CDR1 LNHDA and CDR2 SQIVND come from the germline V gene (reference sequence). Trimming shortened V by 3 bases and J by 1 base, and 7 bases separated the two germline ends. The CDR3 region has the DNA TGTGCCAGTAGTATTGGAGGGAGCAATCAGCCCCAGCATTTT. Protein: CASSIGGSNQPQHF.

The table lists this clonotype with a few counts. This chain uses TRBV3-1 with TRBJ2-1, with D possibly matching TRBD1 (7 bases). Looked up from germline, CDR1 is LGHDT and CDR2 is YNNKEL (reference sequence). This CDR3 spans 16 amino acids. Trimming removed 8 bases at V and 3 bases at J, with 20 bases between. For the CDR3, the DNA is TGTGCCAGCCGGGGGATCCGGGACAGCCTCTACAATGAGCAGTTCTTC. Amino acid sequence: CASRGIRDSLYNEQFF.

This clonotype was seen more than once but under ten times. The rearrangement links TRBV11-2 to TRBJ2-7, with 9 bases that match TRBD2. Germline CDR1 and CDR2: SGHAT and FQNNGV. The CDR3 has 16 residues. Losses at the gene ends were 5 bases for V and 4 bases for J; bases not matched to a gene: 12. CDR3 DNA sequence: TGTGCCAGCAGCCCACCCTCGGCTAGCGGGACGTACGAGCAGTACTTC. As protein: CASSPPSASGTYEQYF.

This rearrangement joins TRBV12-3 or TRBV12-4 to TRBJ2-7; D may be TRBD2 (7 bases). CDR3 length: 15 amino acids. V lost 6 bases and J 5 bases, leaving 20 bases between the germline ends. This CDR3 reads CASSNRLVGGDEQYF. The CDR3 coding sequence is TGTGCCAGCAGCAACCGACTAGTAGGGGGGGACGAGCAGTACTTC.

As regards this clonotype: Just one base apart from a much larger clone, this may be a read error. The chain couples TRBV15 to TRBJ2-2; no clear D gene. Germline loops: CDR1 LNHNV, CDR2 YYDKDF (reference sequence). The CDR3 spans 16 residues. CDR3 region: CATGRDFRLNTGELFF. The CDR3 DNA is TGTGCCACCGGCAGAGATTTTCGTCTAAACACCGGGGAGCTGTTTTTT.